This T cell receptor beta chain was recorded in a study of blood T cell repertoires in COVID-19. Across the study: Nucleic acid was either cDNA or gDNA, and it came from T cells, B-cell-depleted T cells, or PBMCs.

Seattle researchers signed up patients amid active infection and tracked them longitudinally. Germline V CDR1 and CDR2: SGHNT, YYREEE (reference sequence). V gave up 3 bases and J gave up 1 base; unmatched junction bases: 1. The CDR3 has 14 amino acids. The repertoire was sequenced with immunoSEQ multiplex PCR; TCRdb's copy has only in-frame clones and lacks some. The repertoire consists of hundreds of thousands of clones, with roughly 90% occurring once and the leading ten covering about 3%. This TCR was sampled from a woman in her 30s with COVID-19, enrolled during active disease. This sequence joins TRBV5-4 and TRBJ2-1, with TRBD2 matching 7 bases. Sequenced: peripheral blood. CDR3 loop: CASSWGGSYNEQFF. The DNA of the CDR3 is TGTGCCAGCAGCTGGGGGGGTTCCTACAATGAGCAGTTCTTC.